A single sample is the source of the 3 T cell receptor beta chains below, sequenced in a study of T cell changes during pregnancy in multiple sclerosis. TCRdb keeps only in-frame clones here, not all; method: immunoSEQ multiplex PCR. This table holds some 97,000 clones, around 90% found once. Sequencing was performed on peripheral blood, taken in the second trimester of pregnancy. The receptors originated from a female donor with multiple sclerosis, enrolled in a pregnancy study.

This chain joins TRBV30 and TRBJ1-5; a weak D match, TRBD1 (6 bases). V lost 6 bases and J lost 6, with 21 bases in between. The CDR3 loop spans 15 amino acids. The germline gives CDR1 GTSNPN, CDR2 SVGIG (reference sequence). The CDR3 is CACQKGNQGSQPQHF. DNA for the CDR3: TGTGCCTGTCAAAAGGGGAACCAGGGGAGTCAGCCCCAGCATTTT.

The chain has TRBV27 and TRBJ1-1; 11 positions match TRBD1. The CDR3 has 15 residues. The V segment lost 2 bases and the J segment 1 base; nucleotides outside the gene matches: 0. Germline CDR1 and CDR2: MNHEY and SMNVEV (reference sequence). CDR3 region: CASSLGQGANTEAFF. In nucleotides, the CDR3 is TGTGCCAGCAGTTTAGGACAGGGGGCGAACACTGAAGCTTTCTTT.

The genes are TRBV5-4 and TRBJ1-2, with D unresolved. CDR1 is SGHNT and CDR2 is YYREEE in the germline V gene (reference sequence). V was shortened by 2 bases and J by 7 bases, with 9 bases between the two germline ends. The CDR3 spans 12 residues. CDR3 sequence (DNA): TGTGCCAGCAGCTTAACCGAGGGTGGCTACACCTTC. As protein: CASSLTEGGYTF.